These 26 T cell receptor beta chains were all obtained from the same sample, sequenced in a study of blood T cells in healthy people across ages. A second about 7 to 12 cycle PCR used barcoded and J-beta primers. TCRdb recomputed calls from the 5' RACE reads with MiXCR, one row per CDR3 protein. The sample records hundreds of thousands of distinct CDR3 sequences, 35% to 60% being singletons. Sequenced sample: blood. The receptors were sampled from a man older than 75 in good health.

In the case of this clonotype: The junction and the germline gene differ at one end; a read error may be behind it. This chain uses TRBV24-1 with TRBJ2-5; the D is unclear. The V gene's germline CDR1 is KGHDR and CDR2 SFDVKD. The CDR3 runs 15 residues. The CDR3 region is CTTSDRRPEQETQYF. The CDR3 region has the DNA TGTACCACCAGTGATCGAAGACCAGAACAAGAGACCCAGTACTTC.

V and J are TRBV27 and TRBJ2-7, with no clear D. This CDR3 has 15 amino acids. Germline V gene lookup returns CDR1 MNHEY and CDR2 SMNVEV (reference sequence). Trimming shortened V by 5 bases and J by 4 bases, and 18 bases separated the two germline ends. The CDR3 coding sequence is TGTGCCAGCAGTCCATCCGGCACGGTGGGGTACGAGCAGTACTTC. Translated: CASSPSGTVGYEQYF.

This clonotype appeared a few times. The chain links TRBV10-3 to TRBJ2-3, with D maybe TRBD2 (6 bases). CDR1 is ENHRY, CDR2 SYGVKD, per germline. The CDR3 is 17 residues long. Trimming pared 10 bases from V and 0 bases from J, leaving 23 bases between. CDR3 sequence reads: CATGGGSGYLSTDTQYF. The DNA of the CDR3 is TGTGCCACCGGCGGAGGTAGCGGCTATTTAAGCACAGATACGCAGTATTTT.

V usage is TRBV10-3 and J usage is TRBJ2-1; 10 bases match TRBD2. Germline CDR1 ENHRY, CDR2 SYGVKD. The CDR3 extends over 18 amino acids. V shed 3 bases, J shed 7 bases, and the junction held 15 bases outside the gene matches. CDR3 residues: CAISERGFSGGVENEQFF. In DNA, the CDR3 is TGTGCCATCAGTGAAAGAGGGTTCAGCGGGGGGGTAGAGAATGAGCAGTTCTTC.

The chain recombines TRBV5-1 with TRBJ2-3; 15 bases are a match to TRBD2. CDR3 length: 20 residues. The trim removed 3 bases at V and 0 bases at J, leaving 11 bases unmatched. Germline-derived CDR1 and CDR2 are SGHRS and YFSETQ. The CDR3 nucleotides are TGCGCCAGCAGCTACGGACTAGCGGGAGGGAGTAAAACTAGCACAGATACGCAGTATTTT. Translating gives CASSYGLAGGSKTSTDTQYF.

The sample holds a few counts of this clonotype. The chain combines TRBV24-1 with TRBJ1-5; no clear D gene. Trimming shortened V by 9 bases and J by 1 base, and 18 bases separated the two germline ends. This CDR3 contains 16 residues. Germline CDR1 is KGHDR and CDR2 is SFDVKD. CDR3 loop: CATGSGSGRSNQPQHF. CDR3 bases: TGTGCCACCGGCAGTGGCTCGGGTAGGAGCAATCAGCCCCAGCATTTT.

V gene TRBV20-1 combines with J gene TRBJ1-6; D is undetermined. V dropped 2 bases and J dropped 7 bases, with 9 bases sitting between them. The CDR3 has 13 amino acids. CDR1 and CDR2 from the germline V gene are DFQATT and SNEGSKA (reference sequence). The CDR3 bases are TGCAGTGCTAGACCCGGACCGAATTCACCCCTCCACTTT. Translating gives CSARPGPNSPLHF.

Points on this clonotype: The junction departs from germline at one end; a sequencing error may be responsible. This chain's CDR3 is CAGSPSQSSYNEQFF. DNA for the CDR3: TGTGCCGGCTCACCTAGCCAGAGCTCCTACAATGAGCAGTTCTTC. The chain couples TRBV18 to TRBJ2-1, with D maybe TRBD2 (5 bases). Germline lookup yields CDR1 KGHSH and CDR2 LQKENI. The CDR3 spans 15 residues.

In its sample, this clonotype was seen a few times. The chain combines TRBV11-3 with TRBJ2-7; maybe TRBD1 (6 bases). The CDR3 runs 14 residues. V was cut by 5 bases and J by 1 base, with 12 bases left in between. Germline V gene data show CDR1 as SGHNT and CDR2 as YENEEA. The CDR3 protein is CASSPVGQSYEQYF. The CDR3 coding sequence is TGTGCCAGCAGCCCCGTCGGACAGTCCTACGAGCAGTACTTC.

The chain combines TRBV4-2 with TRBJ2-5; D gene uncertain. V lost 0 bases and J lost 3, with 8 bases in between. The CDR3 has 14 amino acids. CDR1 is LGHNA, CDR2 YNFKEQ, per germline. In nucleotides, the CDR3 is TGTGCCAGCAGCCAAGAATCGGAGAAAGAGACCCAGTACTTC. Protein sequence: CASSQESEKETQYF.

This clonotype was recorded many times. The V gene is TRBV20-1, the J gene TRBJ2-1; D is ambiguous. Germline CDR1 DFQATT, CDR2 SNEGSKA (reference sequence). The CDR3 sequence is 14 residues long. V was pared by 0 bases and J by 5 bases, with 11 bases between. CDR3 region: CSARELGRNNEQFF. CDR3 in DNA: TGCAGTGCTAGAGAATTGGGCAGAAACAATGAGCAGTTCTTC.

V is TRBV12-3 or TRBV12-4 and J is TRBJ2-3; D might be TRBD1 (5 bases). V was shortened by 5 bases and J by 15 bases, with 24 bases between the two germline ends. The CDR3 length is 14 residues. As DNA, the CDR3 is TGTGCCAGCAGTGAACAGGCGAGAACAGATACGGAATATTTT. Amino acid sequence: CASSEQARTDTEYF.

The rearrangement joins TRBV7-6 to TRBJ2-1; D unresolved. This CDR3 has 12 amino acids. CDR1 is SGHVS and CDR2 is FNYEAQ in the germline V gene. V was trimmed by 5 bases and J by 9 bases, leaving 11 bases between them. CDR3 DNA sequence: TGTGCCAGCAGCCAGCCTGAGAGTGAGCAGTTCTTC. This encodes CASSQPESEQFF.

The rearrangement joins TRBV28 to TRBJ1-6; 11 bases line up with TRBD1. J lost 5 bases, V lost 10 bases, and 13 bases had no gene match. There are 17 residues in the CDR3. Germline V gives CDR1 MDHEN, CDR2 SYDVKM. CDR3 nucleotide sequence: TGTGCCACGAGGCGATGGACAGGGGGCGAGGATAATTCACCCCTCCACTTT. Translating it yields CATRRWTGGEDNSPLHF.

This clonotype was picked up a small number of times. The gene calls are TRBV20-1 and TRBJ2-1; 14 nucleotides match TRBD2. CDR1 and CDR2 from the germline V gene are DFQATT and SNEGSKA (reference sequence). The CDR3 runs 15 residues. V lost 5 bases and J lost 5; bases outside the gene matches: 5. The CDR3 here is CSAQGGLAGDNEQFF. DNA for the CDR3: TGCAGTGCTCAGGGGGGACTAGCGGGGGACAATGAGCAGTTCTTC.

This clonotype was picked up many times. This sequence joins TRBV10-3 and TRBJ2-1; 9 bases map to TRBD1. There are 13 residues in the CDR3. The ends lost 6 bases at V and 8 bases at J; junction bases unmatched: 5. The germline CDR1 and CDR2 sequences are ENHRY and SYGVKD. DNA for the CDR3: TGTGCCATCAGCCGGGACAGGGATGATGAGCAGTTCTTC. Translation gives CAISRDRDDEQFF.

The rearrangement joins TRBV20-1 to TRBJ2-7; the D call may be TRBD1 or TRBD2 (6 bases each). The tail of the sequence fits TRBJ2-5 better, so the J call may be wrong. The CDR3 has 14 amino acids. CDR1 is DFQATT and CDR2 is SNEGSKA in the germline V gene (reference sequence). The CDR3 nucleotides are TGCAGTGCTAGAGATGAGGGGGGCGGGGAGACCCAGTACTTC. This translates into CSARDEGGGETQYF.

This clonotype was counted a few times. V gene TRBV5-1 combines with J gene TRBJ2-3; D might be TRBD1 or TRBD2, each matching 5 bases. The V gene lost 0 bases and the J gene lost 2 bases, with 10 bases spanning the gap. Germline V gene lookup returns CDR1 SGHRS and CDR2 YFSETQ. The CDR3 is 15 amino acids. CDR3 region: CASSLGGVFTDTQYF. The DNA for the CDR3 is TGCGCCAGCAGCTTGGGAGGGGTGTTCACAGATACGCAGTATTTT.

The genes are TRBV29-1 and TRBJ1-2; TRBD1 matches 8 bases. The V gene's germline CDR1 is SQVTM and CDR2 ANQGSEA. Trimming took 6 bases from V and 6 from J; bases not matched to a gene: 9. The CDR3 is 13 residues long. The DNA of the CDR3 is TGCAGCGTATGGGAAGGACAGGGAAATGGCTACACCTTC. This codes for CSVWEGQGNGYTF.

A note on this clonotype: Being one base from a much bigger clone, this may be a read error. This chain joins TRBV12-3 or TRBV12-4 and TRBJ2-1, with D perhaps TRBD1 or TRBD2 (5 bases each). This CDR3 has 14 residues. V was cut by 6 bases and J by 7 bases, with 16 bases left in between. CDR3 nucleotide sequence: TGTGCCAGCAGCGCAGTTGGGGACCTTAATGAGCAGTTCTTC. Protein sequence: CASSAVGDLNEQFF.

This clonotype came up once. It may be a read error: a sequence one base away is much more abundant. The chain carries TRBV7-9 and TRBJ2-6; tentatively, D is TRBD2 (5 bases). The CDR3 length is 18 residues. The germline CDR1 and CDR2 sequences are SEHNR and FQNEAQ (reference sequence). Trimming cost V 11 bases and J 0 bases, with 23 bases left between them. The CDR3 sequence: CAGAWAGISNSGANVLTF. The CDR3 DNA reads TGTGCCGGCGCCTGGGCCGGGATTTCCAACTCTGGGGCCAACGTCCTGACTTTC.

The rearrangement joins TRBV15 to TRBJ2-7, with 8 bases that match TRBD2. Germline-derived CDR1 and CDR2 are LNHNV and YYDKDF (reference sequence). The CDR3 runs 15 residues. Unmatched junction bases numbered 4, after V lost 2 bases and J lost 1 base. CDR3 sequence (DNA): TGTGCCACCAGCAGATCGAGCGGGAGTTCCTACGAGCAGTACTTC. Encoded protein: CATSRSSGSSYEQYF.

Only a few counts were recorded for this clonotype. This chain joins TRBV9 and TRBJ2-5; 7 nucleotides line up with TRBD2. This CDR3 region has 15 residues. After removal of 0 bases from V and 11 bases from J, the junction contained 13 bases not matched to a gene. The germline CDR1 and CDR2 sequences are SGDLS and YYNGEE. CDR3 protein: CASSVGTSRIGEQYF. CDR3 coding DNA: TGTGCCAGCAGCGTAGGGACTAGTAGGATCGGTGAGCAGTACTTC.

This chain uses TRBV7-9 with TRBJ2-6; possibly TRBD1 for D (6 bases). This CDR3 is 14 amino acids long. Trimming stripped 6 bases from V and 1 base from J, with 7 bases between. Looked up from germline, CDR1 is SEHNR and CDR2 is FQNEAQ (reference sequence). CDR3 protein: CASRGTSGANVLTF. The CDR3 bases are TGTGCCAGCAGGGGGACATCTGGGGCCAACGTCCTGACTTTC. Full variable domain (remainder filled in from reference TRBV7-9 and TRBJ2-6): DTGVSQNPRHKITKRGQNVTFRCDPISEHNRLYWYRQTLGQGPEFLTYFQNEAQLEKSRLLSDRFSAERPKGSFSTLEIQRTEQGDSAMYLCASRGTSGANVLTFGAGSRLTVL.

The J gene is TRBJ2-7, the V gene TRBV10-3, with 7 bases aligning to TRBD1. Germline lookup yields CDR1 ENHRY and CDR2 SYGVKD. This CDR3 has 14 residues. Trimming took 7 bases from V and 5 from J; bases not matched to a gene: 11. CDR3 sequence reads: CAITDRALSNEQYF. The CDR3 nucleotides read TGTGCCATCACCGACAGGGCTCTAAGTAACGAGCAGTACTTC.

As concerns this clonotype: At one boundary the junction diverges from the germline segment, which might be a read error. The rearrangement links TRBV12-3 or TRBV12-4 to TRBJ2-5; D uncertain. The end of the DNA is better explained by TRBJ2-4, so the J call may be wrong. The CDR3 has 11 residues. The DNA for the CDR3 is TGTGCTAGCACCTCCGGAAACATTCAGTACTTC. This gives the protein CASTSGNIQYF.